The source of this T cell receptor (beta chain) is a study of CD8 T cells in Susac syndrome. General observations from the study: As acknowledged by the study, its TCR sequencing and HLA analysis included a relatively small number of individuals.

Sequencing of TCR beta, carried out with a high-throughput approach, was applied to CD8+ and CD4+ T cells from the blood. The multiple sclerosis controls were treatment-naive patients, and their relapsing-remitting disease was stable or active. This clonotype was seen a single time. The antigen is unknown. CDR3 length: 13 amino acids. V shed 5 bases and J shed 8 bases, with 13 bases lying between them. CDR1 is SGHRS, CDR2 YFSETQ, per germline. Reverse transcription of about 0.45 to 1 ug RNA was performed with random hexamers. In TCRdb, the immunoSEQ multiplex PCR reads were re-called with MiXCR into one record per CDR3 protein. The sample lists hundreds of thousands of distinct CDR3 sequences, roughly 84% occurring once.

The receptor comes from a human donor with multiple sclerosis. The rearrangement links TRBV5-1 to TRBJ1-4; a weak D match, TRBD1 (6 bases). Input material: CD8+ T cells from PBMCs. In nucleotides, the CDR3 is TGCGCCAGCAGATGGTACAGGGAGGAAAAACTGTTTTTT. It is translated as CASRWYREEKLFF.